Listed below are T cell receptor beta chains from one sample, sequenced in a study of blood T cells in healthy people across ages. TCRdb re-analysed the 5' RACE reads in MiXCR, keeping a single row per CDR3 protein. Here the sample spans roughly 800,000 distinct CDR3 sequences, roughly 64% being singletons. The specimen was blood. These TCRs come from a man aged 25-45 years in good health. The CDR3 runs from the conserved cysteine through the conserved F or W. Not all rows give a size; the values are once, few, many and, for expanded clones, a class.

TRBV28,-,-,CASSLLGQDTYEQYF
TRBV20-1,TRBJ2-7,-,CSAFNGFVYEQYF
TRBV7-2,TRBJ2-5,few,CASSFVREETQYF
TRBV12-3/TRBV12-4,TRBJ2-1,-,CASSPGAAQFF
TRBV11-1,TRBJ2-5,-,CASSLGPYGRGKEETQYF
TRBV7-9,TRBJ2-3,-,CASSRTDSDTQYF
TRBV10-3,TRBJ2-7,few,CAISESPGLAVYEQYF
TRBV6-2/TRBV6-3,TRBJ1-1,-,CASSYGVLTLAFF
TRBV11-2,TRBJ2-3,-,CASSATWASTDTQYF
TRBV6-5,TRBJ1-1,-,CASSYGPRAFF
TRBV28,TRBJ2-7,-,CASSFPGGETRNEQYF
TRBV7-2,TRBJ1-6,-,CASSLQGVASYNSPLHF
TRBV5-1,TRBJ2-5,-,CASSPLAGDNEQYF
TRBV12-3/TRBV12-4,TRBJ2-3,few,CASVGITDTQYF
TRBV5-5,-,-,CASSLGQRLETQYF
TRBV24-1,TRBJ1-2,few,CATSGETGFGGYTF
TRBV29-1,TRBJ1-2,-,CSDRDRALNYGYTF
TRBV11-2,TRBJ1-2,many,CASSLASGYGYTF
TRBV20-1,TRBJ1-2,-,CSASAGATTVGYTF